This is a list of T cell receptor beta chains from one sample in a study of response to subunit inactivated influenza vaccine. TCRdb reprocessed the RT-PCR reads via MiXCR and lists one record per CDR3 protein. The sample records roughly 520,000 distinct CDR3 sequences, approximately 24% being singletons. This sample comprised CD4+ T cells sorted from PBMCs, obtained 4 to 6 days after vaccination. The receptors shown here come from a man between 50 and 59 years old who received an inactivated influenza vaccine. CDR3s include the opening cysteine and the closing phenylalanine or tryptophan. D genes are given only for firm matches. The listing skips clone size in some rows; elsewhere it reads once, few, many or a size class.

d_call	clone_size	j_call	v_call	cdr3_nt	cdr3_aa
.	few	TRBJ1-1	TRBV10-3	TGTGCCATCAGTGAGTCATCTCGGGCGAGAGCTTTCTTT	CAISESSRARAFF
TRBD1	.	TRBJ2-1	TRBV4-1	TGCGCCAGCAGCCCCTCCGGGACAGGGAGGAATGAGCAGTTCTTC	CASSPSGTGRNEQFF
TRBD2	.	TRBJ2-7	TRBV27	TGTGCCAGGACTATTGGGGTAGCGGGGGCCATCTCCTACGAGCAGTACTTC	CARTIGVAGAISYEQYF
.	.	TRBJ1-1	TRBV18	TGTGCCAGCTCATTCCGACAGGCGCCATATAACACTGAAGCTTTCTTT	CASSFRQAPYNTEAFF
.	few	TRBJ1-5	TRBV6-5	TGTGCCAGCAGTTACCGACAGAGCCTCAATCAGCCCCAGCATTTT	CASSYRQSLNQPQHF
.	few	TRBJ2-2	TRBV5-1	TGCGCCAGCAGCTTAGATTTCAGGGGTCCGAACACCGGGGAGCTGTTTTTT	CASSLDFRGPNTGELFF
.	.	TRBJ2-7	TRBV29-1	TGCAGCGTTGTGACTCCGGGTTGGGAGCAGTACTTC	CSVVTPGWEQYF
.	.	TRBJ2-4	TRBV12-3/TRBV12-4	TGTGCCAGCAGTTTAGCTGGGCAGTTGGGGGACATTCAGTACTTC	CASSLAGQLGDIQYF
TRBD1	.	TRBJ1-4	TRBV7-9	TGTGCCAGCAGCCCGGGGGACAGGGGCGAAAAACTGTTTTTT	CASSPGDRGEKLFF
.	.	TRBJ2-7	TRBV6-1	TGTGCCAGCAGTCTTACATACGGGGGGCAAAGCTCCTACGAGCAGTACTTC	CASSLTYGGQSSYEQYF
TRBD1	few	TRBJ1-5	TRBV12-3/TRBV12-4	TGTGCCAGCAGCGGCAGACAGGGAGATCAGCCCCAGCATTTT	CASSGRQGDQPQHF
.	.	TRBJ2-7	TRBV4-3	TGCGCCAGCAGCCAAGATCGGGGGGCCCATAGGGTTTACGAGCAGTACTTC	CASSQDRGAHRVYEQYF
TRBD1	.	TRBJ1-6	TRBV12-3/TRBV12-4	TGTGCCAGCAGCTCGCAGGGGGGTGGTAATTCACCCCTCCACTTT	CASSSQGGGNSPLHF
TRBD2	.	TRBJ2-1	TRBV29-1	TGCAGCGTTCAAGGACTAGCCTACAATGAGCAGTTCTTC	CSVQGLAYNEQFF
TRBD1	few	TRBJ2-1	TRBV9	TGTGCCAGCAGCGCGGACAGGGGCTACAATGAGCAGTTCTTC	CASSADRGYNEQFF
TRBD2	few	TRBJ2-5	TRBV20-1	TGCAGTGCTACCGGGACTAGCGGGGCCCGCGAGACCCAGTACTTC	CSATGTSGARETQYF
.	few	TRBJ1-2	TRBV9	TGTGCCAGCAGCCCGACTGGGGGTTCTCCCTATGGCTACACCTTC	CASSPTGGSPYGYTF
.	many	TRBJ2-1	TRBV7-9	TGTGCCAGCAGCTCTTTCTACAATGAGCAGTTCTTC	CASSSFYNEQFF
TRBD2	.	TRBJ2-2	TRBV10-3	TGTGCCATCAATGGGGCGGGAGGTACCGGGGAGCTGTTTTTT	CAINGAGGTGELFF
.	few	TRBJ1-1	TRBV7-9	TGTGCCAGCAGCCAACTTGAGGACACTGAAGCTTTCTTT	CASSQLEDTEAFF
TRBD1	.	TRBJ2-3	TRBV20-1	TGCAGTGCCGACAGGGGCACAGATACGCAGTATTTT	CSADRGTDTQYF
.	.	TRBJ2-3	TRBV20-1	TGCAGTGCAAGGGAAGGAGGAGATACGCAGTATTTT	CSAREGGDTQYF
.	few	TRBJ2-7	TRBV7-2	TGTGCCAGCAGCTTCGGCATTTCCAGGTACGAGCAGTACTTC	CASSFGISRYEQYF
.	.	TRBJ2-5	TRBV7-2	TGTGCCAGCAGCTTACAGATGGACGAGACCCAGTACTTC	CASSLQMDETQYF
TRBD2	once	TRBJ2-2	TRBV20-1	TGCAGTGCTAGGCCGACTAGCGGGGGGACTACCGGGGAGCTGTTTTTT	CSARPTSGGTTGELFF
.	few	TRBJ2-5	TRBV20-1	TGCAGTGCTAACACACGAACTGGGATTCGGGAGACCCAGTACTTC	CSANTRTGIRETQYF
TRBD2	.	TRBJ2-1	TRBV20-1	TGCAGTGCTAGATCGAGTAGAGGACTAGCTATCCATGAGCAGTTCTTC	CSARSSRGLAIHEQFF
.	few	TRBJ1-4	TRBV5-1	TGCGCCAGCAGCTTGGGGGACACCTATGAAAAACTGTTTTTT	CASSLGDTYEKLFF
.	.	TRBJ1-4	TRBV6-5	TGTGCCAGCAGTTACTCTATGGGTGCAACTAATGAAAAACTGTTTTTT	CASSYSMGATNEKLFF
TRBD2	few	TRBJ2-5	TRBV28	TGTGCCAGCAGTTCCCAGACTAGCCGCGTGTACTTC	CASSSQTSRVYF
.	once	TRBJ2-7	TRBV28	TGTGCCAGCAGTGCAACCTTAGGGATTAATCCGGGACTGGGTATCTACGAGCAGTACTTC	CASSATLGINPGLGIYEQYF
TRBD2	few	TRBJ2-2	TRBV4-1	TGCGCCAGCAGCCAATTGGGACTAGCGGGGTTTTCCGGCGGGGAGCTGTTTTTT	CASSQLGLAGFSGGELFF
.	.	TRBJ1-1	TRBV5-1	TGCGCCAGCACCCTTTCCGGGGAGGTGACTGAAGCTTTCTTT	CASTLSGEVTEAFF
.	.	TRBJ2-1	TRBV20-1	TGCAGTGCTTACGGGAATGAGCAGTTCTTC	CSAYGNEQFF
.	.	TRBJ2-3	TRBV4-2	TGTGCCAGCAGCCAAGAGGGCACCGCAGATACGCAGTATTTT	CASSQEGTADTQYF
.	.	TRBJ1-4	TRBV7-8	TGTGCCAGCAGCTCAGGGAGGAATGAAAAACTGTTTTTT	CASSSGRNEKLFF
.	few	TRBJ2-7	TRBV3-1	TGTGCCAGCAGCCAAGCTCTGGGCTACGAGCAGTACTTC	CASSQALGYEQYF
.	.	TRBJ2-7	TRBV5-1	TGCGCCAGCAGCTTGGACCAGAAGCAGTACTTC	CASSLDQKQYF
TRBD2	.	TRBJ2-5	TRBV5-1	TGCGCCAGCAGCTCCGGGACTAACAAAGAGACCCAGTACTTC	CASSSGTNKETQYF
TRBD2	.	TRBJ2-1	TRBV7-4	TGTGCCAGCAGGCCCGGACTAGCGGGAGGGCCTGGTTACAATGAGCAGTTCTTC	CASRPGLAGGPGYNEQFF
TRBD1	few	TRBJ2-2	TRBV29-1	TGCAGCGTTCCTAGACAGGGCCAGGCGAACACCGGGGAGCTGTTTTTT	CSVPRQGQANTGELFF
.	.	TRBJ1-1	TRBV10-3	TGTGCCATCAGTGAGTTGACGGGTAACACTGAAGCTTTCTTT	CAISELTGNTEAFF
TRBD2	few	TRBJ2-3	TRBV20-1	TGCAGTGCTAGAGTGGCCTCTAGCGGGTTCACAGATACGCAGTATTTT	CSARVASSGFTDTQYF
TRBD2	.	TRBJ2-1	TRBV5-1	TGCGCCAGCAGCTTCGGCGGGGGATTGTATGAGCAGTTCTTC	CASSFGGGLYEQFF
.	.	TRBJ2-1	TRBV12-3/TRBV12-4	TGTGCCAGCAGTATTGGGCCTTTGGCCAATGAGCAGTTCTTC	CASSIGPLANEQFF
.	few	TRBJ1-6	TRBV28	TGTGCCAGCAGCAGGGGCGTTGGGAATTCACCCCTCCACTTT	CASSRGVGNSPLHF
.	.	TRBJ2-1	TRBV7-9	TGTGCCAGCAGCAAACGAACTAGTAACCCATACAATGAGCAGTTCTTC	CASSKRTSNPYNEQFF
.	many	TRBJ2-6	TRBV5-1	TGCGCCAGCAGCTTAGAGGGGGTCCGAACCTCTGGGGCCAACGTCCTGACTTTC	CASSLEGVRTSGANVLTF
.	.	TRBJ1-1	TRBV6-2/TRBV6-3	TGTGCCAGCAGTTACCTACAGGGTGGTAGAGCTTTCTTT	CASSYLQGGRAFF
.	few	TRBJ2-7	TRBV4-2	TGTGCCAGCAGCCAAGAACTTGACAGCGCTTACGAGCAGTACTTC	CASSQELDSAYEQYF
.	few	TRBJ2-5	TRBV24-1	TGTGCCACCAGTGATTTTGGGGAGACACTCCAAGAGACCCAGTACTTC	CATSDFGETLQETQYF
.	once	TRBJ1-2	TRBV6-5	TGTGCCAGCAGGTATCCCGCGGGCGGCGGCTACACCTTC	CASRYPAGGGYTF
TRBD1	few	TRBJ1-1	TRBV20-1	TGCAGTGCTAATACAGGGGACAACACTGAAGCTTTCTTT	CSANTGDNTEAFF
.	.	TRBJ2-7	TRBV2	TGTGCCATCCAGCGGGTAGCGGAAGTACCCTACGAGCAGTACTTC	CAIQRVAEVPYEQYF
.	many	TRBJ2-3	TRBV20-1	TGCAGTGCTATCCGGGATATCAACACAGATACGCAGTATTTT	CSAIRDINTDTQYF
TRBD1	.	TRBJ2-7	TRBV10-3	TGTGCCACCGGGGCTGGACAGGGCGAGCAGTACTTC	CATGAGQGEQYF
.	.	TRBJ2-5	TRBV30	TGTGCCTCGCATTCAGGGGGGGGAGAGACCCAGTACTTC	CASHSGGGETQYF